The clone carrying this TCR beta chain was picked up many times. What it recognizes is unknown. The V gene end was trimmed by 8 bases and the J gene end by 3 bases; junction bases not matched to a gene: 18. Germline V CDR1 and CDR2: SGHRS, YFSETQ. There are 17 residues in the CDR3. The sample belongs to a study of spatial heterogeneity in lung cancer. Study details: Each distinct TCR and UMI combination averaged more than ten appearances in raw reads. General study findings and limits: At tumor resection, ubiquitous expanded TCRs were detected in blood more often than later.

Stated time point: sample taken at primary tumor resection. Whole RNA came from tumor, nontumor lung or frozen PBMC and was sequenced without being sorted. There were around 72 donors, all of them untreated patients with early-stage non-small cell lung cancer. Each molecule of TCR cDNA was tagged with one unique molecular identifier. TCRdb called the 5' RACE reads again in MiXCR, with one record for every CDR3 protein. The sample holds about 95,000 distinct CDR3 sequences, approximately 8.6% seen once. This sequence joins TRBV5-1 and TRBJ1-1, with 8 bases that match TRBD1. Specimen: PBMCs, collected at surgery. The sequence came from a male donor with early-stage non-small cell lung cancer. CDR3 residues: CASSFYGETGAYTEAFF. For the CDR3, the DNA is TGCGCCAGTTCATTCTATGGCGAGACAGGGGCTTACACTGAAGCTTTCTTT. Full variable domain (missing parts from reference TRBV5-1 and TRBJ1-1): KAGVTQTPRYLIKTRGQQVTLSCSPISGHRSVSWYQQTPGQGLQFLFEYFSETQRNKGNFPGRFSGRQFSNSRSEMNVSTLELGDSALYLCASSFYGETGAYTEAFFGQGTRLTVV.